This passage covers 17 T cell receptor beta chains from one sample sequenced in a study of CD8 T cells in ankylosing spondylitis. The study, taken as a whole, reports: Among TCR beta sequences, a motif of roughly 8 highly homologous variants appeared characteristic of ankylosing spondylitis blood.

Their antigens remain unidentified. MiXCR was run by TCRdb on the 5' RACE reads, yielding one entry per CDR3 protein. The sample records 650,000 to 800,000 distinct CDR3 sequences, roughly 19% being singletons. Material for sequencing was blood, either unsorted or a sorted T cell fraction (not recorded which). These receptors were collected from a male donor with ankylosing spondylitis.

The rearrangement joins TRBV12-3 or TRBV12-4 to TRBJ1-1; TRBD1 is a possible D gene (5 bases). The CDR3 spans 16 residues. Trimming cost V 6 bases and J 1 base, with 18 bases left between them. The CDR3 here is CASRSGGQGRNTEAFF. The DNA of the CDR3 is TGTGCCAGCAGGAGTGGGGGTCAGGGACGGAACACTGAAGCTTTCTTT.

The chain recombines TRBV20-1 with TRBJ2-7; 12 bases line up with TRBD2. The germline CDR1 and CDR2 sequences are DFQATT and SNEGSKA (reference sequence). CDR3 length: 16 amino acids. The V and J ends lost 0 bases and 3 bases, in that order; junction bases with no gene match: 6. CDR3 protein: CSARDVRLAGDYEQYF. CDR3 nucleotides: TGCAGTGCTAGAGATGTCCGACTAGCGGGGGACTACGAGCAGTACTTC.

In this sample, this clonotype turned up a few times. As DNA, the CDR3 is TGTGCCAGCCAGATGGTCGCGGGAGCTACCGGGGAGCTGTTTTTT. Translating gives CASQMVAGATGELFF. This chain connects TRBV6-2 or TRBV6-3 to TRBJ2-2; TRBD2 matches 7 bases. The ends lost 8 bases at V and 5 bases at J; junction bases unmatched: 11. Germline assignment: CDR1 MNHEY and CDR2 SVGEGT. The CDR3 runs to 15 residues.

Only a few counts were recorded for this clonotype. V usage is TRBV30 and J usage is TRBJ2-1; the match to TRBD1 covers 8 bases. The V gene end was trimmed by 0 bases and the J gene end by 4 bases; junction bases not matched to a gene: 8. The germline V gene encodes CDR1 GTSNPN and CDR2 SVGIG (reference sequence). The CDR3 sequence is 16 residues long. CDR3 nucleotides: TGTGCCTGGAGTGTCCCAGACAGGGGTAGATACAATGAGCAGTTCTTC. Its protein product is CAWSVPDRGRYNEQFF.

This clonotype was found a few times. The chain links TRBV6-2 or TRBV6-3 to TRBJ1-5; tentatively, D is TRBD1 (5 bases). Deletions cut 6 bases from V and 3 bases from J, with 12 bases between. This CDR3 region has 14 residues. CDR1 and CDR2 from the germline V gene are MNHEY and SVGEGT. The CDR3 coding sequence is TGTGCCAGCAGGGACGGGGGATCCAATCAGCCCCAGCATTTT. Translating gives CASRDGGSNQPQHF.

The chain combines TRBV4-1 with TRBJ1-2; TRBD1 agrees at 7 bases. This CDR3 region has 15 residues. Germline loops: CDR1 MGHRA, CDR2 YSYEKL. The J segment lost 8 bases and the V segment lost 0 bases, leaving 9 bases of the junction unmatched. For the CDR3, the DNA is TGCGCCAGCAGCCAAGAGCACGGGACAGCCACGGGCTACACCTTC. Its protein product is CASSQEHGTATGYTF.

The chain is built from TRBV20-1 and TRBJ1-1, with TRBD1 matching 8 bases. CDR1 is DFQATT and CDR2 is SNEGSKA in the germline V gene (reference sequence). This CDR3 has 15 amino acids. V was pared by 5 bases and J by 1 base, with 9 bases of the junction left unmatched. The CDR3 sequence is CSALSGGGGNTEAFF. The CDR3 DNA reads as TGCAGTGCTCTTTCAGGGGGCGGTGGGAACACTGAAGCTTTCTTT.

V is TRBV7-6 and J is TRBJ2-4; the D gene is possibly TRBD2 (5 bases). The ends were cut back, 1 base at V and 0 bases at J, with 16 bases in the middle. From germline, CDR1 is SGHVS and CDR2 FNYEAQ. The CDR3 has 18 amino acids. This CDR3 reads CASSLGPEAGPAKNIQYF. In DNA form, the CDR3 reads TGTGCCAGCAGCTTAGGTCCGGAGGCGGGCCCAGCCAAAAACATTCAGTACTTC. The complete variable domain, with remaining parts taken from reference TRBV7-6 and TRBJ2-4, reads GAGVSQSPRYKVTKRGQDVALRCDPISGHVSLYWYRQALGQGPEFLTYFNYEAQQDKSGLPNDRFSAERPEGSISTLTIQRTEQRDSAMYRCASSLGPEAGPAKNIQYFGAGTRLSVL.

The chain carries TRBV3-1 and TRBJ1-4, with no clear D. Trimming removed 1 base from V and 7 bases from J, with 16 bases in between. The CDR3 spans 16 residues. The V gene's germline CDR1 is LGHDT and CDR2 YNNKEL (reference sequence). CDR3 loop: CASSQASRTGGEKLFF. The CDR3 nucleotides are TGTGCCAGCAGCCAAGCCTCCCGGACCGGCGGTGAAAAACTGTTTTTT. Variable domain in full (rest from reference TRBV3-1 and TRBJ1-4): DTAVSQTPKYLVTQMGNDKSIKCEQNLGHDTMYWYKQDSKKFLKIMFSYNNKELIINETVPNRFSPKSPDKAHLNLHINSLELGDSAVYFCASSQASRTGGEKLFFGSGTQLSVL.

This clonotype was detected many times. This chain connects TRBV12-3 or TRBV12-4 to TRBJ2-3; no firm D call. The CDR3 loop spans 13 amino acids. Trimming stripped 4 bases from V and 3 bases from J, with 8 bases between. The CDR3 DNA follows: TGTGCCAGCAGTTCTTACAGAACAGATACGCAGTATTTT. Translation gives CASSSYRTDTQYF.

The sample holds a few counts of this clonotype. This chain joins TRBV6-2 or TRBV6-3 and TRBJ2-2; TRBD2 might be the D (6 bases). Trimming removed 2 bases from V and 2 bases from J, with 9 bases in between. Looked up from germline, CDR1 is MNHEY and CDR2 is SVGEGT. CDR3 length: 15 amino acids. This CDR3 reads CASSYRTKNTGELFF. DNA of the CDR3: TGTGCCAGCAGTTACCGGACTAAAAACACCGGGGAGCTGTTTTTT.

The J gene is TRBJ2-7, the V gene TRBV27; 12 nucleotides match TRBD2. V trimming: 2 bases; J trimming: 3 bases; junction bases outside the gene matches: 5. This CDR3 is 16 amino acids long. Germline assignment: CDR1 MNHEY and CDR2 SMNVEV (reference sequence). The CDR3 DNA is TGTGCCAGCAGTTTAAATGGACTAGCGGGAAACTACGAGCAGTACTTC. Translating gives CASSLNGLAGNYEQYF.

The chain couples TRBV5-6 to TRBJ1-1; D might be TRBD1 (5 bases). This CDR3 has 13 amino acids. Deletions cut 3 bases from V and 10 bases from J, with 16 bases between. CDR1 and CDR2 from the germline V gene are SGHDT and YYEEEE. The CDR3 DNA reads TGTGCCAGCAGCTCGGTGGGGACGGGGAGAGCTTTCTTT. Translation: CASSSVGTGRAFF. Drawing the rest from reference TRBV5-6 and TRBJ1-1, the complete variable domain is DAGVTQSPTHLIKTRGQQVTLRCSPKSGHDTVSWYQQALGQGPQFIFQYYEEEERQRGNFPDRFSGHQFPNYSSELNVNALLLGDSALYLCASSSVGTGRAFFGQGTRLTVV.

The V call is TRBV9, the J call TRBJ2-3; no firm D call. The V gene lost 7 bases and the J gene lost 6 bases, with 12 bases spanning the gap. CDR1 and CDR2 from the germline V gene are SGDLS and YYNGEE. CDR3 size: 12 residues. The CDR3 region is CASSASMDTQYF. The CDR3 DNA follows: TGTGCCAGCTCCGCCTCCATGGATACGCAGTATTTT.

CDR3 residues: CSVHGGGGGEQYF. Here the CDR3 DNA reads TGCAGTGTCCACGGGGGGGGAGGTGGCGAGCAGTACTTC. The chain joins TRBV20-1 to TRBJ2-7, with 8 bases identical to TRBD2. This CDR3 is built from 13 residues. Germline CDR1 and CDR2: DFQATT and SNEGSKA (reference sequence). V dropped 7 bases and J dropped 6; count of bases not matched to a gene: 11.

The chain combines TRBV12-3 or TRBV12-4 with TRBJ2-2; 7 bases align to TRBD2. V shed 3 bases, J shed 5 bases, and the junction held 18 bases outside the gene matches. The length of the CDR3 is 19 residues. CDR3 amino acids: CASSFGGLLGGSRTGELFF. The CDR3, as DNA: TGTGCCAGCAGTTTCGGGGGACTCCTTGGCGGGAGCAGGACCGGGGAGCTGTTTTTT.

This clonotype was counted a few times. The chain has TRBV29-1 and TRBJ1-1; TRBD1 matches at 9 bases. This CDR3 has 12 amino acids. The ends lost 1 base at V and 7 bases at J; junction bases unmatched: 1. The germline CDR1 and CDR2 sequences are SQVTM and ANQGSEA. CDR3 amino acids: CSVEGQGVEAFF. In DNA, the CDR3 is TGCAGCGTTGAAGGACAGGGGGTTGAAGCTTTCTTT.